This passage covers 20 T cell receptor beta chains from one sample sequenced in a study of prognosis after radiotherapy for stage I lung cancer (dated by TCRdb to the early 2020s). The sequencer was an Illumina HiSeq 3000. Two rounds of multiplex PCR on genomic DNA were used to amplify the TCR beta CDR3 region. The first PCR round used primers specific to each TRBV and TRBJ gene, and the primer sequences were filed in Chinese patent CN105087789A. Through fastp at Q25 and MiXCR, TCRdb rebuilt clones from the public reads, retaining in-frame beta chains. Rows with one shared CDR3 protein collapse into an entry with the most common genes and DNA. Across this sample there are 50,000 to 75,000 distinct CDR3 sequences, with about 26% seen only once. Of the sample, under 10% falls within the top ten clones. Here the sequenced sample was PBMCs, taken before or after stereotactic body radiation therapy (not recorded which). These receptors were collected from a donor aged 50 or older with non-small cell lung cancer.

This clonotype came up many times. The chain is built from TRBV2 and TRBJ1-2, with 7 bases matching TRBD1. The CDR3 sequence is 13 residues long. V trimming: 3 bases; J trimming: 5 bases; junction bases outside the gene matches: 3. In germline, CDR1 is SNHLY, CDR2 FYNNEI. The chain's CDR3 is CASSETGPYGYTF. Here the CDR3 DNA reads TGTGCCAGCAGTGAGACAGGGCCTTATGGCTACACCTTC.

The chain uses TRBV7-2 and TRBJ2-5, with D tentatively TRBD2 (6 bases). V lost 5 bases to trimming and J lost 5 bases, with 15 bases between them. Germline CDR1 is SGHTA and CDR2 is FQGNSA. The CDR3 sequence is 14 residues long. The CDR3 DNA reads TGTGCCAGCAGCCCCCAGGAGGGATGGGAGACCCAGTACTTC. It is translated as CASSPQEGWETQYF.

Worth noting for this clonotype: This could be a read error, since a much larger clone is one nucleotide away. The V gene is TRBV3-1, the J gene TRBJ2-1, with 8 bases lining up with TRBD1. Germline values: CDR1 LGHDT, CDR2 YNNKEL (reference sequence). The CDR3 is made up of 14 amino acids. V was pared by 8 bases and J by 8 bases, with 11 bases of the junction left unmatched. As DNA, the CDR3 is TGTGCCAGCGGCCTCGGACAGGGCCGCGATGAGCAGTTCTTC. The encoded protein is CASGLGQGRDEQFF.

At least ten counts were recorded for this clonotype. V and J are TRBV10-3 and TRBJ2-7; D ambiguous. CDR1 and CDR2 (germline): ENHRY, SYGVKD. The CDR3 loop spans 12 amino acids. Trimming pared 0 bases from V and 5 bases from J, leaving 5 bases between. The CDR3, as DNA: TGTGCCATCAGTGAGTCGACGGACGAGCAGTACTTC. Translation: CAISESTDEQYF.

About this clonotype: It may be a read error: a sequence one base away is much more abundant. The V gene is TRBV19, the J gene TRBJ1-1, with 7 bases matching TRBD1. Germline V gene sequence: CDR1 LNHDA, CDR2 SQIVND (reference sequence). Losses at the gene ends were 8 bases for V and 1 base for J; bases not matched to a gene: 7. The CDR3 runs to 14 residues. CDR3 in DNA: TGTGCCAGTGGTGCCGACAGGGAGAACACTGAAGCTTTCTTT. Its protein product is CASGADRENTEAFF.

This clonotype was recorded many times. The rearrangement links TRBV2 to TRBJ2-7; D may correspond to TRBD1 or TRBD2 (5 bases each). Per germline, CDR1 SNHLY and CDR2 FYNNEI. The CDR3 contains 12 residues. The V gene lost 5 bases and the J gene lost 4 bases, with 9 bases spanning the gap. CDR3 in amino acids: CASSRDGYEQYF. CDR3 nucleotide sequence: TGTGCCAGCAGTCGGGACGGGTACGAGCAGTACTTC.

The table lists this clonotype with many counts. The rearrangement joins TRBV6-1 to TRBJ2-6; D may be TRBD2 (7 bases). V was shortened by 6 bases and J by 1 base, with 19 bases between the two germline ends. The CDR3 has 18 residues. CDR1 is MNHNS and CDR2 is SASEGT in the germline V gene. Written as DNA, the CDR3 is TGTGCCAGCAGCCCTTGGAAGGGAGGGGGTTCTGGGGCCAACGTCCTGACTTTC. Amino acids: CASSPWKGGGSGANVLTF.

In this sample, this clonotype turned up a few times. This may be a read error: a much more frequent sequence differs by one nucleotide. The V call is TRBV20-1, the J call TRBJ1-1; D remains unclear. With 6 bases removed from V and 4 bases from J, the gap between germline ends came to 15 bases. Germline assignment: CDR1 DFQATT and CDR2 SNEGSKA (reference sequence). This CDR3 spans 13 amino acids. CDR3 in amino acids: CSASVSRGTEAFF. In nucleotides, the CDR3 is TGCAGTGCGAGCGTATCACGGGGCACTGAAGCTTTCTTT.

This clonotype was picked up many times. The CDR3 region has the DNA TGTGCCAGCAGTCACCCCAGCCCCGGCAGGGAGGGTCGAGCTTTCTTT. It specifies CASSHPSPGREGRAFF. V gene TRBV12-3 or TRBV12-4 combines with J gene TRBJ1-1, with D perhaps matching TRBD1 (5 bases). V dropped 5 bases and J dropped 10 bases, with 26 bases sitting between them. The CDR3 has 16 residues.

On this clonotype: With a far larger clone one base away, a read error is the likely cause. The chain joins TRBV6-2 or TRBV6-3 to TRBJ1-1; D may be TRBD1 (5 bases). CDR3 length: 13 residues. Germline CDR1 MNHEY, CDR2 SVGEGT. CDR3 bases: TGTGCCAGCAGTGGGGGGAGCATGGCGTTGCTCGTCTTT. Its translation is CASSGGSMALLVF.

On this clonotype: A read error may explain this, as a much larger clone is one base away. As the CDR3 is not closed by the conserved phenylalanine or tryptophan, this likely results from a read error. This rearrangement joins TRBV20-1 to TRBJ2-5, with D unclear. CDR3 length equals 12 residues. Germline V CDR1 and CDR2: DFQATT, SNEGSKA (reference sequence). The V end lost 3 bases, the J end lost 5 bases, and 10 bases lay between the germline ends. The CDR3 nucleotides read TGCAGTGCTAGGGGGAAATTGGAGACCCAGTACTCC. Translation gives CSARGKLETQYS.

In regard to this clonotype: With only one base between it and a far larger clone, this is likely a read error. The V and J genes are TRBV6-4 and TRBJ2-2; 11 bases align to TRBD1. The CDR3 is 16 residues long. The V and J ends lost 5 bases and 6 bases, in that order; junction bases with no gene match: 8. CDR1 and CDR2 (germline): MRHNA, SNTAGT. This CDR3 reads CASSSGQGAVAGELFF. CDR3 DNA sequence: TGTGCCAGCAGTTCCGGACAGGGGGCGGTAGCCGGGGAGCTGTTTTTT.

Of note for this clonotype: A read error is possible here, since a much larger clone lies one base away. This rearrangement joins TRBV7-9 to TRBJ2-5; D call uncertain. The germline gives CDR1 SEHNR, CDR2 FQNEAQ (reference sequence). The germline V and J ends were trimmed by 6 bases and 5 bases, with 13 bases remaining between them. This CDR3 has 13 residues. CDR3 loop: CASRQDGRETQYF. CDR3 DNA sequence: TGTGCCAGCAGACAAGACGGCCGCGAGACCCAGTACTTC.

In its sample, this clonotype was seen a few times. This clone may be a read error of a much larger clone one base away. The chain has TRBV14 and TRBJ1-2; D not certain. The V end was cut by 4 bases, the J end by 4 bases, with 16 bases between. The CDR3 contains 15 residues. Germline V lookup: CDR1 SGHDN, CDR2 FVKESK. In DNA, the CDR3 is TGTGCCAGCAGCCCCCCACAGCTTTCGAGCTATGGCTACACCTTC. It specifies CASSPPQLSSYGYTF.

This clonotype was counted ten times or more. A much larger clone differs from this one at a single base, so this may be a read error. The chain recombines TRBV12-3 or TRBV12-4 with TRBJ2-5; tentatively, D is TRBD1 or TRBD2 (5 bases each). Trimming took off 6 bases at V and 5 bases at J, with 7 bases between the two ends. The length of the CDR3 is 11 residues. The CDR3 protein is CASSWGETQYF. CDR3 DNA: TGTGCCAGCAGCTGGGGGGAGACCCAGTACTTC.

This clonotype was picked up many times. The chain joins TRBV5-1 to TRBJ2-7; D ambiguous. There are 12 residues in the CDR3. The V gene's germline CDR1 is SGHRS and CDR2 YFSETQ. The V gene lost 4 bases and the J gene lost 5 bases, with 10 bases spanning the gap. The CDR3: CASSPGRDEQYF. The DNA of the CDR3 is TGCGCCAGCAGCCCAGGACGGGACGAGCAGTACTTC.

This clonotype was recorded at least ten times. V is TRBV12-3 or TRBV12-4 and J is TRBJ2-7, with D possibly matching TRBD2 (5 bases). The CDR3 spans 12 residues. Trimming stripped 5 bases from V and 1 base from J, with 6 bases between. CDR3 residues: CASSRTSYEQYF. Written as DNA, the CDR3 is TGTGCCAGCAGTCGGACTTCCTACGAGCAGTACTTC.

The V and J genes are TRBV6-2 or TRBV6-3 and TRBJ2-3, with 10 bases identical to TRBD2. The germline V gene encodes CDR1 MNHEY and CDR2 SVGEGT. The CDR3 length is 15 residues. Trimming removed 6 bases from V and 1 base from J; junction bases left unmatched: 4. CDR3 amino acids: CASRPGLAGTDTQYF. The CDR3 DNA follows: TGTGCCAGCAGACCCGGACTAGCGGGCACAGATACGCAGTATTTT.

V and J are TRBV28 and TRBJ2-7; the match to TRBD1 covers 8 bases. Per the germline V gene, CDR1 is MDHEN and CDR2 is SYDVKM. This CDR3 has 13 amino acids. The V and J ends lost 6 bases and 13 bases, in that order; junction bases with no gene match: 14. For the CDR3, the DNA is TGTGCCAGCAGATCAACAGGGGGTTCACCCCTCTACTTC. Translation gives CASRSTGGSPLYF.

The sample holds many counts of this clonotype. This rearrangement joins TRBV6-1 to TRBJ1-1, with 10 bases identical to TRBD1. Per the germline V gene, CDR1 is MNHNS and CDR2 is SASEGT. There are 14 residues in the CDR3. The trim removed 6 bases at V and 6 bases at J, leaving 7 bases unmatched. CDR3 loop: CASRTGTGVSEAFF. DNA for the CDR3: TGTGCCAGCAGAACCGGGACAGGGGTTTCTGAAGCTTTCTTT.